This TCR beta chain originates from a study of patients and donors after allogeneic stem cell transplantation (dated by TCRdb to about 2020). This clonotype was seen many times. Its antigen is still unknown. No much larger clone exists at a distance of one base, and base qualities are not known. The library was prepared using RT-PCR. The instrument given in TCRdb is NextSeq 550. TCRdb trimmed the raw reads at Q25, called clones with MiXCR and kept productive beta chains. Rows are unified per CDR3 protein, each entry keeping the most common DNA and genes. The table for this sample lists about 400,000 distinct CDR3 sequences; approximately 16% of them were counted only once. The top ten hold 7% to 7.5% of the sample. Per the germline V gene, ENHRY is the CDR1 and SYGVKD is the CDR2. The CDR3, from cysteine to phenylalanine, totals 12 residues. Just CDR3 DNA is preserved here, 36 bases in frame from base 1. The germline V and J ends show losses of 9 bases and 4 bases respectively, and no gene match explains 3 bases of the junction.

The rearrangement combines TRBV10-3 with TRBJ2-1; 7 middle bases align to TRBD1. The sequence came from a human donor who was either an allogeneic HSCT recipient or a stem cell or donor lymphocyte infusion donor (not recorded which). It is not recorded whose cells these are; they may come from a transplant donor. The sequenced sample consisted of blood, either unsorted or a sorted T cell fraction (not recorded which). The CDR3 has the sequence CAIGTVYNEQFF. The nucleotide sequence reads TGTGCCATAGGGACAGTGTACAATGAGCAGTTCTTC.